This T cell receptor (beta chain) was profiled in a study of response to subunit inactivated influenza vaccine. TCRdb reprocessed the RT-PCR reads via MiXCR and lists one record per CDR3 protein. The table shows just under 550,000 distinct CDR3 sequences, with approximately 20% occurring only once. Germline trimming cut 3 bases from V and 0 bases from J; bases unmatched to any gene: 7. Per germline, CDR1 LNHNV and CDR2 YYDKDF (reference sequence). CDR3 length equals 16 residues. This sample was also put to use in a study of T cells expressing NK-cell markers. That source reports: UMI-tagged 5'RACE template switching yielded the TCR beta cDNA.

This clonotype was obtained from a man in his fifties or sixties who received an inactivated influenza vaccine. Here the sequenced sample was CD4+ T cells sorted from PBMCs, taken about 13 days after vaccination. This chain joins TRBV15 and TRBJ2-7, with TRBD1 matching 8 bases. CDR3 bases: TGTGCCACCAGCAGCTCAAGGACAGGGTTCTCCTACGAGCAGTACTTC. Translated: CATSSSRTGFSYEQYF.